The next 29 T cell receptor beta chains were all read from a single sample in a study of blood T cells in healthy people across ages. Combining a sample-barcoded 5' primer with a J-beta primer mix, a second PCR ran for 7 to 11 cycles. Via MiXCR, TCRdb re-called the 5' RACE reads, giving one row per CDR3 protein. The table includes hundreds of thousands of distinct CDR3 sequences, around 50% detected once. Source material: blood. The receptors come from a man aged 35 to 55 in good health.

This clonotype was detected only a few times. The chain couples TRBV27 to TRBJ2-3, with 7 nucleotides matching TRBD1. Germline trimming cut 5 bases from V and 2 bases from J; bases unmatched to any gene: 10. The CDR3 runs to 16 residues. The V gene's germline CDR1 is MNHEY and CDR2 SMNVEV (reference sequence). CDR3 protein: CASSTPTGRLTDTQYF. The CDR3 nucleotides read TGTGCCAGCAGTACTCCGACAGGGCGCCTCACAGATACGCAGTATTTT.

This clonotype was seen many times. The CDR3 region has the DNA TGTGCCAGCAGCTTAAGACAGGGGGCTCTGAATGAGCAGTTCTTC. Amino acid sequence: CASSLRQGALNEQFF. The chain has TRBV7-2 and TRBJ2-1, with 10 bases lining up with TRBD1. CDR1 SGHTA and CDR2 FQGNSA come from the germline V gene. V was pared by 2 bases and J by 7 bases, with 5 bases of the junction left unmatched. This CDR3 comprises 15 residues.

The rearrangement uses TRBV7-2 and TRBJ2-5, with 11 bases lining up with TRBD2. The better agreement between TRBJ2-7 and the DNA end casts doubt on the J call. The CDR3 contains 15 residues. In germline, CDR1 is SGHTA, CDR2 FQGNSA. CDR3 in amino acids: CASSSRLAGGGEQYF. The CDR3 DNA reads TGTGCCAGCAGCTCCCGGCTAGCGGGAGGTGGCGAGCAGTACTTC.

The chain is built from TRBV25-1 and TRBJ2-1; 10 bases fit TRBD2. Per germline, CDR1 MGHDK and CDR2 SYGVNS. The CDR3 extends over 15 amino acids. V gave up 4 bases and J gave up 6 bases; unmatched junction bases: 6. DNA of the CDR3: TGTGCCAGCAGTGGGGGACTAGCGACGGGCAATGAGCAGTTCTTC. It is translated as CASSGGLATGNEQFF.

The chain uses TRBV20-1 and TRBJ2-1; D is perhaps TRBD1 (6 bases). The V gene's germline CDR1 is DFQATT and CDR2 SNEGSKA (reference sequence). The CDR3 covers 13 residues. The germline V and J ends were trimmed by 6 bases and 8 bases, with 17 bases remaining between them. The DNA of the CDR3 is TGCAGTGCCGTAGGGCAGGGGTTACATGAGCAGTTCTTC. Its translation: CSAVGQGLHEQFF.

The chain links TRBV7-9 to TRBJ2-1, with TRBD1 matching over 8 bases. This CDR3 is built from 14 residues. Germline loops: CDR1 SEHNR, CDR2 FQNEAQ (reference sequence). The V and J ends lost 2 bases and 7 bases, in that order; junction bases with no gene match: 4. The CDR3 DNA is TGTGCCAGCAGCTTAACGGACAGGGAGAATGAGCAGTTCTTC. Protein: CASSLTDRENEQFF. Variable domain in full (rest from reference TRBV7-9 and TRBJ2-1): DTGVSQNPRHKITKRGQNVTFRCDPISEHNRLYWYRQTLGQGPEFLTYFQNEAQLEKSRLLSDRFSAERPKGSFSTLEIQRTEQGDSAMYLCASSLTDRENEQFFGPGTRLTVL.

This clonotype has a handful of counts. This chain links TRBV20-1 with TRBJ2-3; 8 bases map to TRBD2. CDR1 is DFQATT and CDR2 is SNEGSKA in the germline V gene (reference sequence). This CDR3 has 15 amino acids. Trimming took 2 bases from V and 1 from J; bases not matched to a gene: 5. The CDR3 region has the DNA TGCAGTGCTAGAAGCGGGAGTGGGGGCACAGATACGCAGTATTTT. It encodes CSARSGSGGTDTQYF.

The rearrangement joins TRBV9 to TRBJ2-1, with D possibly matching TRBD2 (6 bases). Germline CDR1 SGDLS, CDR2 YYNGEE. The CDR3 has 17 amino acids. Trimming removed 0 bases from V and 9 bases from J, with 22 bases in between. The CDR3 region is CASSVGRDVRLGREQFF. CDR3 nucleotides: TGTGCCAGCAGCGTAGGGAGGGATGTGCGGCTAGGTCGTGAGCAGTTCTTC.

This clonotype was detected only a few times. V usage is TRBV28 and J usage is TRBJ2-7; possibly TRBD1 for D (6 bases). Germline values: CDR1 MDHEN, CDR2 SYDVKM. The CDR3 loop spans 15 amino acids. V lost 9 bases and J lost 0, with 18 bases in between. This CDR3 is CASLRTASSSYEQYF. The CDR3 DNA is TGTGCCAGTTTAAGGACAGCAAGTAGCTCCTACGAGCAGTACTTC.

In the case of this clonotype: A read error may produce the germline difference seen at one junction end. V is TRBV7-9 and J is TRBJ2-5; weak D call: TRBD1 (6 bases). The CDR3 contains 14 residues. From germline, CDR1 is SEHNR and CDR2 FQNEAQ (reference sequence). This chain's CDR3 is CAISSGQYQETQYF. CDR3 DNA sequence: TGTGCCATCAGCTCAGGACAGTACCAAGAGACCCAGTACTTC.

This rearrangement joins TRBV28 to TRBJ2-7, with D possibly being TRBD1 (6 bases). Germline CDR1 MDHEN, CDR2 SYDVKM. This CDR3 has 14 residues. Trimming pared 6 bases from V and 2 bases from J, leaving 14 bases between. The CDR3 nucleotides read TGTGCCAGCAGCCCGGGACACGGACCCTACGAGCAGTACTTC. Protein sequence: CASSPGHGPYEQYF.

The chain joins TRBV7-2 to TRBJ2-1; D call uncertain. Germline values: CDR1 SGHTA, CDR2 FQGNSA. Trimming left V 4 bases short and J 9 bases short, with 19 bases between. The CDR3 covers 15 residues. The CDR3 sequence: CASSSFVDTAVEQFF. The CDR3 DNA follows: TGTGCCAGCAGCTCATTCGTAGACACGGCCGTTGAGCAGTTCTTC.

This chain links TRBV20-1 with TRBJ1-5; D may be TRBD1 (5 bases). V lost 2 bases and J 5 bases, leaving 13 bases between the germline ends. There are 14 residues in the CDR3. CDR1 DFQATT and CDR2 SNEGSKA come from the germline V gene (reference sequence). The CDR3 protein is CSARFLGGDQPQHF. Written as DNA, the CDR3 is TGCAGTGCTAGATTTTTGGGGGGTGATCAGCCCCAGCATTTT.

This clonotype came up a few times. The chain joins TRBV7-2 to TRBJ1-5; D may be TRBD1 (6 bases). This CDR3 is 16 amino acids long. Germline CDR1 is SGHTA and CDR2 is FQGNSA. Trimming took off 1 base at V and 3 bases at J, with 13 bases between the two ends. CDR3 loop: CASSLEGNRVNQPQHF. The CDR3 DNA follows: TGTGCCAGCAGCTTAGAGGGTAACAGGGTCAATCAGCCCCAGCATTTT.

This sequence joins TRBV29-1 and TRBJ2-6; D gene unclear. Per the germline V gene, CDR1 is SQVTM and CDR2 is ANQGSEA. Trimming cost V 5 bases and J 4 bases, with 12 bases left between them. The CDR3 is 14 amino acids. The CDR3 sequence: CSVTNAWGANVLTF. The CDR3 DNA is TGCAGCGTTACCAACGCCTGGGGGGCCAACGTCCTGACTTTC.

Only a few counts were recorded for this clonotype. This sequence joins TRBV6-1 and TRBJ2-3, with 14 bases identical to TRBD2. Germline-derived CDR1 and CDR2 are MNHNS and SASEGT. The CDR3 spans 16 residues. Germline trimming cut 4 bases from V and 7 bases from J; bases unmatched to any gene: 7. CDR3 DNA sequence: TGTGCCAGCAGTGCCAAGACTAGCGGGGGGGCACATACGCAGTATTTT. Protein sequence: CASSAKTSGGAHTQYF.

This clonotype was seen only a few times. As DNA, the CDR3 is TGTGCCACCTCCGCATCAAAGGGACTAGCGGGACAAGAGACCCAGTACTTC. It encodes CATSASKGLAGQETQYF. The J gene is TRBJ2-7, the V gene TRBV15, with 13 bases that match TRBD2. The DNA matches TRBJ2-5 better at its end, which makes the J call doubtful. The CDR3 has 17 residues. CDR1 is LNHNV, CDR2 YYDKDF, per germline (reference sequence).

This clonotype showed up just once. V usage is TRBV28 and J usage is TRBJ2-1; D possibly uses TRBD1 or TRBD2 (5 bases each). The CDR3 is made up of 18 amino acids. Germline CDR1 is MDHEN and CDR2 is SYDVKM. V gave up 3 bases and J gave up 0 bases, with 18 bases separating them. The CDR3 nucleotides are TGTGCCAGCAGTTTCCAGGGAGCGACTCCGAGCTCCTACAATGAGCAGTTCTTC. Translation: CASSFQGATPSSYNEQFF.

This chain joins TRBV20-1 and TRBJ2-5; D not resolved. Trimming took off 0 bases at V and 4 bases at J, with 15 bases between the two ends. Germline loops: CDR1 DFQATT, CDR2 SNEGSKA (reference sequence). The CDR3 extends over 15 amino acids. This chain's CDR3 is CSARDASRPGETQYF. CDR3 DNA: TGCAGTGCTAGAGATGCCAGCAGGCCGGGAGAGACCCAGTACTTC.

This rearrangement joins TRBV6-2 or TRBV6-3 to TRBJ2-7, with TRBD2 matching over 11 bases. CDR1 and CDR2 (germline): MNHEY, SVGEGT. The CDR3 runs 14 residues. Trimming cost V 7 bases and J 7 bases; bases outside gene matches: 9. The CDR3 loop is CASMVLAGVSEQYF. The CDR3 DNA follows: TGTGCCAGCATGGTACTAGCGGGAGTGTCAGAGCAGTACTTC.

V gene TRBV20-1 combines with J gene TRBJ1-5; 7 bases line up with TRBD1. Trimming cost V 1 base and J 5 bases; bases outside gene matches: 11. CDR1 is DFQATT and CDR2 is SNEGSKA in the germline V gene (reference sequence). CDR3 length equals 16 residues. CDR3 residues: CSARGEDRSRHQPQHF. The CDR3 nucleotides are TGCAGTGCTAGAGGAGAGGACAGGTCCCGGCATCAGCCCCAGCATTTT.

The chain carries TRBV12-3 or TRBV12-4 and TRBJ2-4; D remains ambiguous. V lost 5 bases, J lost 5 bases, and 7 bases lay in between. The CDR3 spans 12 residues. CDR3 in DNA: TGTGCCAGCAGTACAAGGGAAAACATTCAGTACTTC. Protein sequence: CASSTRENIQYF.

This clonotype was seen ten or more times. The V call is TRBV29-1, the J call TRBJ2-5; tentative D call: TRBD2 (5 bases). CDR3 length: 13 amino acids. V lost 7 bases and J 5 bases, leaving 17 bases between the germline ends. Germline V gene sequence: CDR1 SQVTM, CDR2 ANQGSEA. The DNA of the CDR3 is TGCAGCGAGACCGGGAACCTCGGGGAGACCCAGTACTTC. Translating gives CSETGNLGETQYF.

The chain links TRBV28 to TRBJ2-1, with a possible D match to TRBD2 (6 bases). Germline V CDR1 and CDR2: MDHEN, SYDVKM. This CDR3 is built from 13 residues. V was shortened by 8 bases and J by 6 bases, with 14 bases between the two germline ends. CDR3 region: CASRRGRSNEQFF. The CDR3 nucleotides are TGTGCCAGCCGCCGGGGGAGGAGCAATGAGCAGTTCTTC. The full variable domain, in which reference TRBV28 and TRBJ2-1 provide the parts outside the CDR3, is DVKVTQSSRYLVKRTGEKVFLECVQDMDHENMFWYRQDPGLGLRLIYFSYDVKMKEKGDIPEGYSVSREKKERFSLILESASTNQTSMYLCASRRGRSNEQFFGPGTRLTVL.

This clonotype was observed at least ten times. This chain uses TRBV11-1 with TRBJ2-5, with D perhaps TRBD1 (5 bases). The CDR3 is 13 amino acids. Germline values: CDR1 SGHAT, CDR2 FQDESV (reference sequence). The V and J ends lost 5 bases and 4 bases respectively, with 11 bases between them. The DNA of the CDR3 is TGTGCCAGCAGCCGAGACAGAGGAGAGACCCAGTACTTC. Its translation: CASSRDRGETQYF. Filled out from reference TRBV11-1 and TRBJ2-5, the complete variable domain reads EAEVAQSPRYKITEKSQAVAFWCDPISGHATLYWYRQILGQGPELLVQFQDESVVDDSQLPKDRFSAERLKGVDSTLKIQPAELGDSAMYLCASSRDRGETQYFGPGTRLLVL.

For this clonotype: A much larger clone lies one base from this, so it may be a read error. The chain uses TRBV7-9 and TRBJ2-1; a possible D gene is TRBD2 (5 bases). The CDR3 runs to 12 residues. Trimming left V 1 base short and J 13 bases short, with 11 bases between. Germline V gene lookup returns CDR1 SEHNR and CDR2 FQNEAQ (reference sequence). The chain's CDR3 is CASSLERETQFF. The CDR3, as DNA: TGTGCCAGCAGCTTAGAAAGGGAGACCCAGTTCTTC. The variable domain in full, completed from reference TRBV7-9 and TRBJ2-1, reads DTGVSQNPRHKITKRGQNVTFRCDPISEHNRLYWYRQTLGQGPEFLTYFQNEAQLEKSRLLSDRFSAERPKGSFSTLEIQRTEQGDSAMYLCASSLERETQFFGPGTRLTVL.

CDR3 residues: CASSLQLLASGGYNEQFF. CDR3 DNA: TGCGCCAGCAGCCTCCAACTCTTGGCTAGCGGGGGGTACAATGAGCAGTTCTTC. The rearrangement uses TRBV4-3 and TRBJ2-1, with 11 bases identical to TRBD2. The CDR3 contains 18 residues. J was trimmed by 4 bases and V by 4 bases; bases with no gene match: 12. Germline V lookup: CDR1 LGHNA, CDR2 YSLEER.

The rearrangement joins TRBV7-2 to TRBJ2-3, with D perhaps TRBD1 (6 bases). This CDR3 contains 17 residues. Looked up from germline, CDR1 is SGHTA and CDR2 is FQGNSA. The V and J ends lost 5 bases and 4 bases respectively, with 22 bases between them. The CDR3 here is CASSPRRPQGLADTQYF. The CDR3 DNA sequence: TGTGCCAGCAGCCCTAGAAGGCCGCAGGGGTTAGCAGATACGCAGTATTTT.

The V gene is TRBV6-1, the J gene TRBJ2-5, with D perhaps matching TRBD2 (7 bases). The CDR3 consists of 16 residues. Germline V gene sequence: CDR1 MNHNS, CDR2 SASEGT. The V and J ends lost 5 bases and 1 base respectively, with 17 bases between them. The CDR3 reads CASSQTGGLVQETQYF. CDR3 nucleotides: TGTGCCAGCAGTCAAACCGGGGGGCTCGTCCAAGAGACCCAGTACTTC.